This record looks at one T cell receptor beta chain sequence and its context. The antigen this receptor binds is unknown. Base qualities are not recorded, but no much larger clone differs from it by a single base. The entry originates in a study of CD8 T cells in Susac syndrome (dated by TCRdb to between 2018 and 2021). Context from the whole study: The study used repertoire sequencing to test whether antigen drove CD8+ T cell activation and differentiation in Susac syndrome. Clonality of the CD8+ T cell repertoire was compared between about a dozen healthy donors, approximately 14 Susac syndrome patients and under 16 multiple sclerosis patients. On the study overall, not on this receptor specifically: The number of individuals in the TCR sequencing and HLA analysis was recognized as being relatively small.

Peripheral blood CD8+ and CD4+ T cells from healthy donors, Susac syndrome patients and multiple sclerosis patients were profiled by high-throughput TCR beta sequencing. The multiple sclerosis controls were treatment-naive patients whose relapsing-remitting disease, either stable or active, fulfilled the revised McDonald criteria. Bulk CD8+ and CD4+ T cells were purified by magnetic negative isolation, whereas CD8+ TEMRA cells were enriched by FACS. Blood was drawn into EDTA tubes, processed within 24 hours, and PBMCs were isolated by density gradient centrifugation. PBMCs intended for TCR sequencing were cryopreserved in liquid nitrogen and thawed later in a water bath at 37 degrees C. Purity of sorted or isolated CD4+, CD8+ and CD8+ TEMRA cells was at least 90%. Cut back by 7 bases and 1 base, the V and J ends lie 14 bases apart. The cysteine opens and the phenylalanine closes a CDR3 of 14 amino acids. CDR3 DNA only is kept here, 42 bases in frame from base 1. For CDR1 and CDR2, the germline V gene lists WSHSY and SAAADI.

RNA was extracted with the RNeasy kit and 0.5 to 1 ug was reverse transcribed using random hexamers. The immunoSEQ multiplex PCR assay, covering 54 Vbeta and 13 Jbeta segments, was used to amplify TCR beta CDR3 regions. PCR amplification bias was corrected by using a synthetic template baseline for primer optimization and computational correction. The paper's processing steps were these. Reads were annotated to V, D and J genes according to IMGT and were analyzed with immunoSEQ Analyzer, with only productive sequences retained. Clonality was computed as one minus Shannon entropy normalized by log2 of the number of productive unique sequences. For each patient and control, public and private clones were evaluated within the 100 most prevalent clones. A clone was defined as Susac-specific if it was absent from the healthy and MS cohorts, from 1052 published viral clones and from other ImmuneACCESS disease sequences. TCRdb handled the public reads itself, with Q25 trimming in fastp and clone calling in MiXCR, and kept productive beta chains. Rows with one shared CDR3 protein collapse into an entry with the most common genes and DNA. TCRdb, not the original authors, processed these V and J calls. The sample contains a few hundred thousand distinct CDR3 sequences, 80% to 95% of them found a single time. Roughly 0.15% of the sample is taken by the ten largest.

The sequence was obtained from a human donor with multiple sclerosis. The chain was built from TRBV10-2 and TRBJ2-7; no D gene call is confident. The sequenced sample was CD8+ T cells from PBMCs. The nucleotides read TGCGCCAGCACCCCCGTGGGGAATTCCTACGAGCAGTACTTC. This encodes CASTPVGNSYEQYF.